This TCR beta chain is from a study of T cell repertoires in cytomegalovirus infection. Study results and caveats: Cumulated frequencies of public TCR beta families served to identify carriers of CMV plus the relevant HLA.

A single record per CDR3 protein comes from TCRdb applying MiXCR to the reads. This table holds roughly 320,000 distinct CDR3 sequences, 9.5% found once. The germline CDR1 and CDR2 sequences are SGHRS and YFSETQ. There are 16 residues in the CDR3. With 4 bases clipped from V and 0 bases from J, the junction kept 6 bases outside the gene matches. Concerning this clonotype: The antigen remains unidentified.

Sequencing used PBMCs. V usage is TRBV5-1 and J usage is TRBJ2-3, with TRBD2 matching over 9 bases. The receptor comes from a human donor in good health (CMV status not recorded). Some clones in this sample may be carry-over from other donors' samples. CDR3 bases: TGCGCCAGCAGCCTGACTAGCGGCCCTAGCACAGATACGCAGTATTTT. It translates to CASSLTSGPSTDTQYF. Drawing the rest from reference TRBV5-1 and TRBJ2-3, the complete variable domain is KAGVTQTPRYLIKTRGQQVTLSCSPISGHRSVSWYQQTPGQGLQFLFEYFSETQRNKGNFPGRFSGRQFSNSRSEMNVSTLELGDSALYLCASSLTSGPSTDTQYFGPGTRLTVL.